This T cell receptor (beta chain) was sequenced in a study of long-term antiretroviral therapy in people with HIV (dated by TCRdb to 2021 to 2024). About the full investigation: The earliest samples were collected about a decade before the 2015 WHO recommendation for immediate ART, when ART was typically delayed until CD4 counts fell. This retrospective serial study examined whether starting ART and sustained HIV suppression were associated with changes in the composition and diversity of the TRB repertoire in peripheral blood. From some 27 adults with confirmed HIV infection, the cohort provided 150 to 200 cryopreserved PBMC samples, gathered serially across a mean of around six years (range 1-12). No cross-contamination during QIAcube processing was seen in test extractions of a monoclonal T-cell line run alongside 30 to 35 polyclonal samples. Among the 30 or so participants with HIV, about 11 were female. Overall results and qualifications from the work: Compared with controls, HIV repertoires had narrower CDR3 length ranges, and the network structure pointed to an antigen-experienced repertoire that shifted only slightly toward naive after ART. No data were available on ART adherence, viral resistance or therapy changes, limiting inferences about post-ART repertoire changes. Since PBMC availability was limited, sequencing covered only the TCR beta chain, with no alpha chain pairing. The samples were dated from about 2004 to 2017, and the ART regimens that were used may be less effective than current ART regimens. Starting ART was linked to a significant rise in TRB diversity, yet even after long-term ART the diversity remained significantly lower than in transplant donor controls. Because cell numbers in pre-ART samples were limited, unsorted PBMC were profiled instead of sorted CD4+ and CD8+ T cells. The repertoire was dominated across all time points by expanded TRB clones identified before ART initiation, although this dominance was seen to fluctuate and to decrease in many PLHIV after ART.

The immunoSEQ hsTCRB v3.0 assay was used at survey level resolution to sequence the TRB variable region. The targeted TRB sequencing depth was roughly 35,000-50,000 T-cell genomes per sample. An Illumina MiSeq with a v3 150-cycle kit was used to sequence the pooled TRB libraries. As for the original processing: Repertoire analysis was run in R within a reproducible Nextflow workflow that covered QC, data transformation and analysis. LymphoSeq2, an R package for exploring AIRR-Seq data, was used to implement custom analyses. A few samples that produced fewer than 5000 total TRB sequences were removed, so 188 HIV repertoires were analyzed. Among the approximately 180 HIV repertoires that were kept, 59 were collected before ART initiation and over 120 were collected after ART initiation. Repertoires were downsampled to 5000 TRB nucleotide sequences, with summary statistics averaged over 100 downsampling iterations. The analysis kept only TRB sequences whose CDR3 regions were at least seven amino acids long. A Shannon entropy-derived clonality score and the Gini coefficient were used to measure diversity. In the repertoire networks, any two of the top 5000 CDR3 amino acid sequences were connected whenever the two sequences differed by an edit distance of one. For TRB CDR3 amino acid sequences, GLIPH2 was used to predict antigen specificity groups and MHC restriction. To flag known CMV, EBV, HIV or tissue antigen associations, CDR3 amino acid sequences were matched against VDJdb and McPAS-TCR. Pre-ART, post-ART and control groups were compared with Wilcoxon signed-rank tests and Holm-Bonferroni correction. Held by TCRdb, this immuneACCESS table contains in-frame sequences only and omits some clones. Under half of the omission traces to an unresolved V gene where checked; the cause of the rest is unknown. That table supplies the V and J calls and clone size; D and trimming were determined from the DNA. Across this sample there are approximately 18,000 clones, with under 85% seen only once. The top ten constitute 15% of the sample.

Notes on this clone: Its antigen has not been determined. Qualities for individual bases were not recorded, and no much larger clone is one base off.

Inclusion was restricted to participants for whom at least one PBMC sample before ART initiation and at least two post-ART samples were available. Every participant with HIV received treatment in the United States of America. Before DNA extraction, cryopreserved samples of roughly 0.9-10 million PBMC were thawed and then washed. At the time of the earliest PBMC sample for each participant with HIV, ages ranged from roughly 23 to 60 years. Per participant, PBMC samples came from 1-4 timepoints prior to ART initiation and 2-8 timepoints following ART initiation, for a median of 7 samples. For every participant, serial HIV viral load, CD4+ T-cell count, ART history and demographic data were obtained. A Qiagen kit on a QIAcube was used to extract genomic DNA from unsorted PBMC, with samples processed in batches of 12. Counted from cysteine to phenylalanine, this CDR3 has 13 amino acids. The CDR3 DNA has 39 bases and is translated from base 1. The germline V gene sets CDR1 to MNHEY and CDR2 to SVGAGI. V is cut by 8 bases and J by 2 bases, and the space between the germline ends is 13 bases.

The V and J genes are TRBV6-5 and TRBJ2-7; the D gene could be TRBD1 or TRBD2, each one agreeing over 5 bases. Sequencing was performed on unsorted PBMCs, taken 2.1 to 2.2 years before starting antiretroviral therapy. The receptor's source is a man under 40 with HIV. For the CDR3, the sequence is CASGKGRAYEQYF. In nucleotides, the sequence is TGTGCCAGCGGTAAGGGACGCGCCTACGAGCAGTACTTC.